What follows are 18 T cell receptor beta chains derived from one specimen sequenced in a study of radiation and T cells in renal cell carcinoma. TCRdb keeps only in-frame clones here, not all; method: immunoSEQ multiplex PCR. The data contain fewer than 200,000 clones, 88% of them singletons. Time point here: blood 4 weeks post-SBRT, at nephrectomy. Treatment noted: 15 Gy SBRT to primary tumor, nephrectomy 4 weeks later. The starting material was blood, obtained from a patient whose treatment included radiotherapy and nephrectomy. These receptors were collected from a woman in her 50s with renal cell carcinoma.

The V and J genes are TRBV9 and TRBJ2-5; tentatively, D is TRBD1 (6 bases). V lost 3 bases to trimming and J lost 5 bases, with 17 bases between them. The CDR3 contains 15 residues. CDR1 SGDLS and CDR2 YYNGEE come from the germline V gene. The CDR3 nucleotides are TGTGCCAGCAGCGGGGGCGATGGGGGCTGGGAGACCCAGTACTTC. This gives the protein CASSGGDGGWETQYF. The whole variable domain, filled in from reference TRBV9 and TRBJ2-5, reads DSGVTQTPKHLITATGQRVTLRCSPRSGDLSVYWYQQSLDQGLQFLIQYYNGEERAKGNILERFSAQQFPDLHSELNLSSLELGDSALYFCASSGGDGGWETQYFGPGTRLLVL.

The gene calls are TRBV19 and TRBJ1-4; perhaps TRBD1 as D (5 bases). V lost 4 bases to trimming and J lost 3 bases, with 18 bases between them. Germline V gene lookup returns CDR1 LNHDA and CDR2 SQIVND (reference sequence). The CDR3 spans 17 residues. The chain's CDR3 is CASSKRQTGPSNEKLFF. Written as DNA, the CDR3 is TGTGCCAGTAGTAAAAGGCAAACAGGACCCTCTAATGAAAAACTGTTTTTT. Full variable domain (missing parts from reference TRBV19 and TRBJ1-4): DGGITQSPKYLFRKEGQNVTLSCEQNLNHDAMYWYRQDPGQGLRLIYYSQIVNDFQKGDIAEGYSVSREKKESFPLTVTSAQKNPTAFYLCASSKRQTGPSNEKLFFGSGTQLSVL.

V gene TRBV19 combines with J gene TRBJ1-4, with TRBD1 matching 7 bases. The CDR3 contains 15 residues. Germline trimming cut 4 bases from V and 5 bases from J; bases unmatched to any gene: 7. Per the germline V gene, CDR1 is LNHDA and CDR2 is SQIVND (reference sequence). CDR3 sequence (DNA): TGTGCCAGTAGTAAGGAGTGGGGACAGAATGAAAAACTGTTTTTT. It is translated as CASSKEWGQNEKLFF.

The V call is TRBV7-2, the J call TRBJ2-7; D perhaps matches TRBD1 (5 bases). CDR1 is SGHTA, CDR2 FQGNSA, per germline. Trimming left V 1 base short and J 3 bases short, with 7 bases between. The CDR3 contains 13 residues. The CDR3 reads CASSLGQRYEQYF. In DNA form, the CDR3 reads TGTGCCAGCAGCTTAGGACAGCGCTACGAGCAGTACTTC.

This clone was seen only a few times. Other DNA sequences within the sample encode an identical CDR3. V gene TRBV6-5 combines with J gene TRBJ1-2, with D maybe TRBD1 (5 bases). V lost 6 bases and J lost 4, with 6 bases in between. Germline V lookup: CDR1 MNHEY, CDR2 SVGAGI. The CDR3 spans 11 residues. The CDR3 region is CASRGLYGYTF. CDR3 coding DNA: TGTGCCAGCAGGGGGCTCTATGGCTACACCTTC.

In this sample, this clone turned up a few times. The chain links TRBV2 to TRBJ1-5; TRBD1 matches at 7 bases. The V gene's germline CDR1 is SNHLY and CDR2 FYNNEI. The CDR3 extends over 15 amino acids. With V trimmed by 2 bases and J by 8 bases, 9 bases remained unmatched. The CDR3 bases are TGTGCCAGCAGTGAATTACAAGGGGGCGTAGAGCCCCAGCATTTT. This codes for CASSELQGGVEPQHF.

This clone came up once. The V and J genes are TRBV7-8 and TRBJ1-1; D uncertain. Germline values: CDR1 SGHVS, CDR2 FQNEAQ. V lost 5 bases and J 2 bases, leaving 12 bases between the germline ends. There are 14 residues in the CDR3. CDR3 sequence reads: CASSQHRVNTEAFF. In DNA form, the CDR3 reads TGTGCCAGCAGCCAACACCGGGTAAACACTGAAGCTTTCTTT.

The chain links TRBV10-3 to TRBJ2-5, with 9 bases matching TRBD2. The junction had 12 bases not matched to a gene; V was cut back by 6 bases and J by 13 bases. In germline, CDR1 is ENHRY, CDR2 SYGVKD. CDR3 length equals 13 residues. The DNA of the CDR3 is TGTGCCATCAGACCCTCGGGCGGGGGGGCACTGTACTTC. Its protein product is CAIRPSGGGALYF.

The chain uses TRBV28 and TRBJ1-2; D remains unclear. The germline V and J ends were trimmed by 5 bases and 8 bases, with 18 bases remaining between them. From germline, CDR1 is MDHEN and CDR2 SYDVKM. This CDR3 comprises 14 residues. CDR3 amino acids: CASSTPTWVGGYTF. DNA of the CDR3: TGTGCCAGCAGTACCCCGACTTGGGTCGGAGGCTACACCTTC.

This clone appeared once. This chain joins TRBV5-1 and TRBJ1-1; D remains unclear. Germline V CDR1 and CDR2: SGHRS, YFSETQ. The CDR3 runs 14 residues. V dropped 0 bases and J dropped 5 bases, with 11 bases sitting between them. The CDR3 loop is CASSLDSIETEAFF. The CDR3 DNA follows: TGCGCCAGCAGCTTGGACAGTATTGAGACTGAAGCTTTCTTT.

This sequence joins TRBV10-3 and TRBJ1-2; D not certain. The CDR3 runs 14 residues. With 6 bases removed from V and 1 base from J, the gap between germline ends came to 12 bases. CDR1 ENHRY and CDR2 SYGVKD come from the germline V gene. CDR3 residues: CAISYSEFNYGYTF. In DNA, the CDR3 is TGTGCCATCAGCTACAGCGAATTTAACTATGGCTACACCTTC.

This chain joins TRBV15 and TRBJ2-7; D remains ambiguous. The CDR3 has 15 amino acids. The germline CDR1 and CDR2 sequences are LNHNV and YYDKDF (reference sequence). V was trimmed by 8 bases and J by 1 base, leaving 18 bases between them. This CDR3 is CATSGPWRGSYEQYF. CDR3 nucleotides: TGTGCCACCTCAGGTCCTTGGCGTGGATCCTACGAGCAGTACTTC.

The V gene is TRBV11-3, the J gene TRBJ2-7; 8 bases map to TRBD2. V lost 5 bases to trimming and J lost 4 bases; unmatched junction nucleotides: 7. Germline CDR1 reads SGHNT; CDR2 reads YENEEA. CDR3 length equals 14 residues. The CDR3 is CASSGSGAPYEQYF. The DNA of the CDR3 is TGTGCCAGCAGCGGTAGCGGGGCCCCTTACGAGCAGTACTTC.

V usage is TRBV6-1 and J usage is TRBJ2-1; D is unresolved. The V gene's germline CDR1 is MNHNS and CDR2 SASEGT. Trimming removed 1 base at V and 4 bases at J, with 14 bases between. This CDR3 has 16 residues. In DNA form, the CDR3 reads TGTGCCAGCAGTGAAGGTGAACTCACCCTGTACAATGAGCAGTTCTTC. Protein: CASSEGELTLYNEQFF.

The chain recombines TRBV5-1 with TRBJ1-4; perhaps TRBD1 as D (6 bases). The CDR3 runs 14 residues. Trimming stripped 4 bases from V and 7 bases from J, with 14 bases between. Germline V gene data show CDR1 as SGHRS and CDR2 as YFSETQ. The CDR3 DNA reads TGCGCCAGCAGCCCGAGGGGGGGAAGTGAAAAACTGTTTTTT. Its protein product is CASSPRGGSEKLFF.

The V call is TRBV5-1, the J call TRBJ2-1; TRBD1 aligns across 10 bases. The CDR3 spans 15 residues. The V and J ends lost 4 bases and 7 bases, in that order; junction bases with no gene match: 8. Germline V gene data show CDR1 as SGHRS and CDR2 as YFSETQ. Here the CDR3 DNA reads TGCGCCAGCAGCGGAAGACAGGGGGCGGGTAATGAGCAGTTCTTC. This sequence encodes CASSGRQGAGNEQFF.

The gene calls are TRBV6-5 and TRBJ2-6, with D hard to call. Trimming pared 6 bases from V and 3 bases from J, leaving 9 bases between. The germline V gene encodes CDR1 MNHEY and CDR2 SVGAGI. The CDR3 totals 14 residues. CDR3 protein: CASSNYYGANVLTF. The CDR3 DNA follows: TGTGCCAGCAGCAACTACTATGGGGCCAACGTCCTGACTTTC.

The gene calls are TRBV10-3 and TRBJ1-1, with D maybe TRBD1 (6 bases). CDR1 is ENHRY, CDR2 SYGVKD, per germline. The CDR3 length is 13 residues. V was shortened by 9 bases and J by 4 bases, with 15 bases between the two germline ends. The CDR3 sequence is CAMSQGEGTEAFF. CDR3 coding DNA: TGTGCCATGTCACAGGGTGAGGGCACTGAAGCTTTCTTT.